The entry below gives a single TCR beta chain sequence along with its context. The antigen is undetermined. TCRdb itself ran the RT-PCR reads through MiXCR, one entry per CDR3 protein. Seen here are approximately 700,000 distinct CDR3 sequences, approximately 15% observed once, and the top ten hold around 6.5%. Germline V gives CDR1 SEHNR, CDR2 FQNEAQ (reference sequence). The ends lost 5 bases at V and 0 bases at J; junction bases unmatched: 9. The CDR3 is 16 residues long. The data were obtained in a study of response to subunit inactivated influenza vaccine. Notes on the study in general: The authors put forward the suggestion that each seasonal influenza vaccination may bring in only a limited number of new T cells.

The rearrangement uses TRBV7-9 and TRBJ1-2, with 7 nucleotides matching TRBD1. The sample was PBMCs from blood, taken 14 to 15 days before vaccination. This clonotype originated in a middle-aged man who received an inactivated influenza vaccine. The CDR3 spells CASSARGTAANYGYTF. The CDR3 DNA reads as TGTGCCAGCAGCGCCCGGGGGACAGCAGCTAACTATGGCTACACCTTC.